The 8 T cell receptor beta chains given below trace back to one sample, sequenced in a study of blood T cell repertoires in COVID-19. Sequencing was performed with immunoSEQ multiplex PCR; in TCRdb, only in-frame clones are kept and a portion is missing. The sample contains 150,000 or so clones, roughly four fifths of which appear only once. Source material: PBMCs or T cells enriched from blood (not recorded which). These receptors all stem from a man aged 45 to 65 who had recovered from COVID-19.

The rearrangement uses TRBV3-1 (or the pseudogene TRBV3-2) and TRBJ2-5; a possible D gene is TRBD1 (5 bases). The CDR3 runs 14 residues. V shed 4 bases and J shed 0 bases, with 9 bases lying between them. The germline gives CDR1 LGHDT, CDR2 YNNKEL (reference sequence). CDR3 in amino acids: CASSRQTDQETQYF. DNA of the CDR3: TGTGCCAGCAGCCGACAGACGGACCAAGAGACCCAGTACTTC.

The CDR3 is CASSQEVRGTEAFF. In nucleotides, the CDR3 is TGCGCCAGCAGCCAAGAGGTGCGGGGCACTGAAGCTTTCTTT. The V gene is TRBV4-1, the J gene TRBJ1-1; D is unclear. The length of the CDR3 is 14 residues. Trimming removed 0 bases at V and 4 bases at J, with 9 bases between. CDR1 and CDR2 from the germline V gene are MGHRA and YSYEKL.

The chain links TRBV28 to TRBJ1-3; D is unclear. Trimming took off 7 bases at V and 4 bases at J, with 11 bases between the two ends. This CDR3 region has 13 residues. The germline V gene has CDR1 MDHEN and CDR2 SYDVKM. DNA for the CDR3: TGTGCCAGCATGAGGGAGGTAGGAAACACCATATATTTT. Translation: CASMREVGNTIYF.

This chain uses TRBV3-1 (or the pseudogene TRBV3-2) with TRBJ2-4; possible D gene TRBD2, 7 bases. The CDR3 sequence is 15 residues long. Trimming cost V 3 bases and J 8 bases, with 17 bases left between them. Germline CDR1 is LGHDT and CDR2 is YNNKEL (reference sequence). CDR3 nucleotides: TGTGCCAGCAGCCAGGTTCGGAGGGGGAGGGACATTCAGTACTTC. Protein: CASSQVRRGRDIQYF.

This chain links TRBV6-1 with TRBJ2-7, with D possibly matching TRBD2 (6 bases). Trimming removed 1 base from V and 6 bases from J, with 13 bases in between. Germline V gene lookup returns CDR1 MNHNS and CDR2 SASEGT. The CDR3 contains 14 residues. The CDR3 loop reads CASSEGFEGGEQYF. CDR3 nucleotide sequence: TGTGCCAGCAGTGAAGGGTTCGAGGGAGGCGAGCAGTACTTC.

The chain couples TRBV15 to TRBJ1-1, with a possible D match to TRBD1 (5 bases). CDR3 size: 16 residues. Between the trimmed V and J ends, which lost 0 bases and 7 bases, there was a span of 18 bases. Germline V gene data show CDR1 as LNHNV and CDR2 as YYDKDF (reference sequence). CDR3 in DNA: TGTGCCACCAGCAGAGAAAAAAGACCTACCCAGGGTGAAGCTTTCTTT. Encoded protein: CATSREKRPTQGEAFF.

This chain links TRBV13 with TRBJ2-3; no firm D call. Trimming stripped 6 bases from V and 2 bases from J, with 12 bases between. Germline V gene data show CDR1 as PRHDT and CDR2 as FYEKMQ (reference sequence). The CDR3 is made up of 14 amino acids. Here the CDR3 reads CASRTRWATDTQYF. The CDR3 DNA reads TGTGCCAGCAGGACCAGGTGGGCCACAGATACGCAGTATTTT.

The genes are TRBV7-9 and TRBJ2-7; 8 bases fit TRBD1. J gave up 5 bases and V 8 bases, and 8 bases lay outside the gene matches. CDR1 and CDR2 (germline): SEHNR, FQNEAQ (reference sequence). The CDR3 covers 13 residues. The CDR3 coding sequence is TGTGCCAGCGGGGTGCAGGGGGCCCACGAGCAGTACTTC. Translation: CASGVQGAHEQYF.